Listed here are 25 T cell receptor beta chains from one sample, sequenced in a study of shared clonotypes between healthy human individuals. CD8 cells classed as naive were CD45RO-negative and positively selected for CCR7, excluding terminally differentiated effector memory CD45RA+ cells. TCRdb's copy holds only in-frame clones and misses some; the assay was immunoSEQ multiplex PCR. The repertoire holds around 2,100,000 clones, with approximately 94% as singletons. Sequencing used naive CD8+ T cells sorted from blood. The source of these receptors is a man aged 18-30 years in good health.

The chain couples TRBV9 to TRBJ2-1; TRBD2 agrees at 8 bases. CDR1 SGDLS and CDR2 YYNGEE come from the germline V gene. The CDR3 sequence is 15 residues long. With 4 bases clipped from V and 4 bases from J, the junction kept 7 bases outside the gene matches. CDR3 loop: CASSSEGGGYNEQFF. The CDR3 bases are TGTGCCAGCAGCTCCGAAGGCGGGGGGTACAATGAGCAGTTCTTC.

The chain has TRBV27 and TRBJ2-6; D is unresolved. The germline gives CDR1 MNHEY, CDR2 SMNVEV (reference sequence). CDR3 length: 15 amino acids. V lost 3 bases and J 0 bases, leaving 6 bases between the germline ends. The CDR3 coding sequence is TGTGCCAGCAGTTTGATGGGCTCTGGGGCCAACGTCCTGACTTTC. Protein product: CASSLMGSGANVLTF.

The CDR3 bases are TGTGCCAGCAGTGAATATTCTAGCGGGAGCAACTCCTACGAGCAGTACTTC. Protein product: CASSEYSSGSNSYEQYF. The chain links TRBV6-1 to TRBJ2-7; 10 bases match TRBD2. CDR3 length: 17 residues. J gave up 0 bases and V 2 bases, and 7 bases lay outside the gene matches. Germline-derived CDR1 and CDR2 are MNHNS and SASEGT.

This clone was observed a single time. This rearrangement joins TRBV13 to TRBJ2-3; 11 nucleotides align to TRBD2. The CDR3 contains 21 residues. Unmatched junction bases numbered 22, after V lost 7 bases and J lost 1 base. Germline loops: CDR1 PRHDT, CDR2 FYEKMQ (reference sequence). The CDR3 reads CASTNLGEGLADSRGTDTQYF. Here the CDR3 DNA reads TGTGCCAGCACCAACCTTGGGGAGGGACTAGCGGATTCGAGGGGCACAGATACGCAGTATTTT.

This chain connects TRBV5-4 to TRBJ2-3; D unclear. Trimming left V 2 bases short and J 6 bases short, with 7 bases between. The CDR3 spans 12 residues. Germline V gene data show CDR1 as SGHNT and CDR2 as YYREEE (reference sequence). In DNA, the CDR3 is TGTGCCAGCAGCTTTGGGTCGGATACGCAGTATTTT. Amino acids: CASSFGSDTQYF.

The rearrangement links TRBV10-2 to TRBJ1-6; D possibly corresponds to TRBD1 (5 bases). The V gene's germline CDR1 is WSHSY and CDR2 SAAADI. The V end was cut by 0 bases, the J end by 6 bases, with 9 bases between. This CDR3 comprises 15 residues. CDR3 amino acids: CASSESGTGNSPLHF. Here the CDR3 DNA reads TGCGCCAGCAGTGAGTCCGGGACGGGTAATTCACCCCTCCACTTT.

In its sample, this clone was seen a few times. Other DNA sequences in this specimen translate into the identical CDR3. The chain has TRBV27 and TRBJ1-1; 9 nucleotides align to TRBD1. Germline V gives CDR1 MNHEY, CDR2 SMNVEV (reference sequence). The CDR3 covers 14 residues. Trimming cost V 3 bases and J 1 base; bases outside gene matches: 0. The CDR3 spells CASSLDRGNTEAFF. DNA of the CDR3: TGTGCCAGCAGTTTGGACAGGGGGAACACTGAAGCTTTCTTT.

In nucleotides, the CDR3 is TGTGCCAGCAGCCCGAAGACAGGGACTGAAGCTTTCTTT. Protein product: CASSPKTGTEAFF. The rearrangement uses TRBV13 and TRBJ1-1; 7 nucleotides match TRBD1. V shed 5 bases and J 5 bases; nucleotides not matched to a gene: 5. From germline, CDR1 is PRHDT and CDR2 FYEKMQ (reference sequence). This CDR3 contains 13 residues.

V is TRBV13 and J is TRBJ2-2, with a possible D match to TRBD2 (6 bases). The CDR3 runs 16 residues. Germline loops: CDR1 PRHDT, CDR2 FYEKMQ (reference sequence). Trimming removed 4 bases from V and 0 bases from J, with 12 bases in between. The CDR3 protein is CASSYGTYANTGELFF. The CDR3 region has the DNA TGTGCCAGCAGCTATGGGACTTACGCGAACACCGGGGAGCTGTTTTTT.

The chain is built from TRBV27 and TRBJ2-7; the match to TRBD2 covers 7 bases. CDR1 is MNHEY, CDR2 SMNVEV, per germline (reference sequence). J gave up 3 bases and V 4 bases, and 27 bases lay outside the gene matches. This CDR3 is built from 21 residues. The CDR3: CASSSIVWREGPRISFYEQYF. The CDR3 DNA sequence: TGTGCCAGCAGTTCTATAGTATGGAGGGAGGGGCCCAGGATTTCATTCTACGAGCAGTACTTC.

The chain carries TRBV19 and TRBJ1-6, with TRBD1 as a possible D gene (5 bases). The ends were cut back, 3 bases at V and 7 bases at J, with 10 bases in the middle. Germline values: CDR1 LNHDA, CDR2 SQIVND (reference sequence). The CDR3 has 14 amino acids. In DNA form, the CDR3 reads TGTGCCAGTAGTATCCGGGACTGGAATTCACCCCTCCACTTT. This translates into CASSIRDWNSPLHF. The full variable domain, completed using reference TRBV19 and TRBJ1-6, is DGGITQSPKYLFRKEGQNVTLSCEQNLNHDAMYWYRQDPGQGLRLIYYSQIVNDFQKGDIAEGYSVSREKKESFPLTVTSAQKNPTAFYLCASSIRDWNSPLHFGNGTRLTVT.

V gene TRBV5-5 combines with J gene TRBJ1-3; D gene uncertain. Trimming took 0 bases from V and 0 from J, leaving 10 bases between them. Looked up from germline, CDR1 is SGHKS and CDR2 is YYEKEE (reference sequence). The CDR3 runs 16 residues. The CDR3: CASSLEIGFSGNTIYF. In nucleotides, the CDR3 is TGTGCCAGCAGCTTGGAAATCGGGTTCTCTGGAAACACCATATATTTT.

The genes are TRBV2 and TRBJ2-3; the D is unclear. This CDR3 spans 18 amino acids. Trimming removed 0 bases at V and 0 bases at J, with 16 bases between. The germline V gene encodes CDR1 SNHLY and CDR2 FYNNEI. CDR3 in amino acids: CASSEASWTAPSTDTQYF. CDR3 coding DNA: TGTGCCAGCAGTGAAGCTTCTTGGACGGCCCCTAGCACAGATACGCAGTATTTT.

The V call is TRBV20-1, the J call TRBJ1-2; 7 nucleotides agree with TRBD1. The V and J ends lost 6 bases and 6 bases, in that order; junction bases with no gene match: 4. The CDR3 consists of 11 residues. Germline lookup yields CDR1 DFQATT and CDR2 SNEGSKA (reference sequence). The CDR3 sequence: CSAHRGDGYTF. For the CDR3, the DNA is TGCAGTGCCCACAGGGGAGATGGCTACACCTTC.

The J gene is TRBJ1-1, the V gene TRBV9; the D is unclear. The CDR3 sequence is 15 residues long. V was shortened by 0 bases and J by 0 bases, with 9 bases between the two germline ends. Germline V lookup: CDR1 SGDLS, CDR2 YYNGEE. The CDR3 DNA follows: TGTGCCAGCAGCGTAGACGCGTTTCTGAACACTGAAGCTTTCTTT. Translated, it gives CASSVDAFLNTEAFF.

Regarding this clone: At the DNA level, this CDR3 is encoded by other sequences in the same sample as well. The chain carries TRBV4-3 and TRBJ2-1, with TRBD2 matching over 8 bases. Germline assignment: CDR1 LGHNA and CDR2 YSLEER. The CDR3 covers 16 residues. V shed 0 bases and J 4 bases; nucleotides not matched to a gene: 5. The CDR3 DNA reads TGCGCCAGCAGCCAAGATGGAAGCGGGAGTTACAATGAGCAGTTCTTC. It yields the protein CASSQDGSGSYNEQFF.

The chain uses TRBV5-4 and TRBJ2-7, with no clear D. The germline CDR1 and CDR2 sequences are SGHNT and YYREEE (reference sequence). The CDR3 loop spans 11 amino acids. V was shortened by 0 bases and J by 6 bases, with 4 bases between the two germline ends. This CDR3 reads CASSLESEQYF. CDR3 bases: TGTGCCAGCAGCTTGGAGTCCGAGCAGTACTTC.

V usage is TRBV30 and J usage is TRBJ2-1; TRBD2 aligns across 13 bases. This CDR3 spans 15 amino acids. The V segment lost 2 bases and the J segment 8 bases; nucleotides outside the gene matches: 6. Germline lookup yields CDR1 GTSNPN and CDR2 SVGIG (reference sequence). CDR3 bases: TGTGCCTGGAGTTTTGGGACTAGCGGGACGGATGAGCAGTTCTTC. Encoded protein: CAWSFGTSGTDEQFF.

J is TRBJ2-5 and V is TRBV7-2, with D perhaps assigned TRBD1 or TRBD2 (5 bases each). Germline V gives CDR1 SGHTA, CDR2 FQGNSA. The CDR3 contains 12 residues. The V and J ends lost 7 bases and 5 bases respectively, with 11 bases between them. CDR3 in DNA: TGTGCCAGCACCTCCTGGGGGGAGACCCAGTACTTC. This codes for CASTSWGETQYF. Full variable domain (remainder filled in from reference TRBV7-2 and TRBJ2-5): GAGVSQSPSNKVTEKGKDVELRCDPISGHTALYWYRQSLGQGLEFLIYFQGNSAPDKSGLPSDRFSAERTGGSVSTLTIQRTQQEDSAVYLCASTSWGETQYFGPGTRLLVL.

The V call is TRBV6-5, the J call TRBJ2-7; possibly TRBD1 for D (5 bases). Germline CDR1 reads MNHEY; CDR2 reads SVGAGI. V was trimmed by 0 bases and J by 4 bases, leaving 13 bases between them. The CDR3 has 15 amino acids. The CDR3 region has the DNA TGTGCCAGCAGTTACTCCTCCATGACAGAATACGAGCAGTACTTC. It specifies CASSYSSMTEYEQYF.

Of note for this clone: Different DNA sequences within this sample yield the same CDR3. The gene calls are TRBV6-5 and TRBJ2-1, with D tentatively TRBD2 (6 bases). In germline, CDR1 is MNHEY, CDR2 SVGAGI. V lost 0 bases and J lost 3, with 9 bases in between. The length of the CDR3 is 15 residues. For the CDR3, the DNA is TGTGCCAGCAGTTACTCCGGGAGCGGCTACAATGAGCAGTTCTTC. Residues: CASSYSGSGYNEQFF.

In its sample, this clone was seen a few times. The CDR3 DNA is TGTGCCAGCAGCGCGCATGGTTCAGACTATGGCTACACCTTC. As protein: CASSAHGSDYGYTF. The J gene is TRBJ1-2, the V gene TRBV9, with D unclear. Trimming took off 3 bases at V and 3 bases at J, with 12 bases between the two ends. CDR1 is SGDLS and CDR2 is YYNGEE in the germline V gene. The CDR3 runs 14 residues. Full variable domain (rest looked up from reference TRBV9 and TRBJ1-2): DSGVTQTPKHLITATGQRVTLRCSPRSGDLSVYWYQQSLDQGLQFLIQYYNGEERAKGNILERFSAQQFPDLHSELNLSSLELGDSALYFCASSAHGSDYGYTFGSGTRLTVV.

CDR3 region: CASSLGGSHEQYF. The CDR3 DNA sequence: TGTGCCAGCAGCTTAGGAGGCAGCCACGAGCAGTACTTC. The rearrangement uses TRBV7-8 and TRBJ2-7; D is unresolved. The CDR3 sequence is 13 residues long. Between the trimmed V and J ends, which lost 1 base and 5 bases, there was a span of 9 bases. Germline V CDR1 and CDR2: SGHVS, FQNEAQ.

The J gene is TRBJ2-7, the V gene TRBV18; 10 bases agree with TRBD2. There are 16 residues in the CDR3. Looked up from germline, CDR1 is KGHSH and CDR2 is LQKENI. Trimming removed 4 bases from V and 3 bases from J; junction bases left unmatched: 9. As DNA, the CDR3 is TGTGCCAGCTCACTACAAGGACTAGCGGCGGACTACGAGCAGTACTTC. Its translation: CASSLQGLAADYEQYF.

The chain combines TRBV29-1 with TRBJ1-1; 11 bases map to TRBD1. The J segment lost 0 bases and the V segment lost 6 bases, leaving 3 bases of the junction unmatched. Germline CDR1 SQVTM, CDR2 ANQGSEA. The CDR3 runs 14 residues. The CDR3 sequence is CSVGQGAMNTEAFF. Here the CDR3 DNA reads TGCAGCGTCGGACAGGGGGCTATGAACACTGAAGCTTTCTTT.